The 25 T cell receptor beta chains below were found in one sample sequenced in a study of blood T cell repertoires in COVID-19. Data came from immunoSEQ multiplex PCR; TCRdb stores just in-frame clones and leaves some out. The repertoire has some 120,000 clones, around 70% of them found once; the top ten carry approximately 5.9%. The sequencing sample was made of peripheral blood. The receptors originated from an elderly man with COVID-19, enrolled during active disease.

The count of this clone is one. The V gene is TRBV15, the J gene TRBJ1-2, with 7 bases matching TRBD1. V lost 0 bases, J lost 0 bases, and 7 bases stayed unmatched. This CDR3 contains 17 residues. Germline V lookup: CDR1 LNHNV, CDR2 YYDKDF (reference sequence). The CDR3 loop is CATSRDIGQAPNYGYTF. The CDR3 DNA reads as TGTGCCACCAGCAGAGATATAGGACAGGCCCCTAACTATGGCTACACCTTC.

Only one count was recorded for this clone. The chain is built from TRBV6-1 and TRBJ2-1; 7 bases fit TRBD2. The CDR3 contains 16 residues. Germline V gene data show CDR1 as MNHNS and CDR2 as SASEGT. Trimming at V came to 2 bases and at J to 5 bases, leaving 9 bases not matched to a gene. CDR3 coding DNA: TGTGCCAGCAGTGAATGGGGTGCGGGAGCGGACAATGAGCAGTTCTTC. Its protein is CASSEWGAGADNEQFF.

The J gene is TRBJ1-1, the V gene TRBV10-3, with a possible D match to TRBD1 (5 bases). The CDR3 has 14 amino acids. Trimming stripped 4 bases from V and 9 bases from J, with 18 bases between. CDR1 ENHRY and CDR2 SYGVKD come from the germline V gene. CDR3 in amino acids: CAISGMRGEEKAFF. The CDR3 nucleotides are TGTGCCATCAGTGGAATGAGAGGGGAGGAAAAAGCTTTCTTT.

The CDR3 DNA reads as TGTGCCAGCAGTACATGGACAGGGGGCGGTGGCTACACCTTC. It translates to CASSTWTGGGGYTF. The chain recombines TRBV6-4 with TRBJ1-2; 11 bases align to TRBD1. V gave up 5 bases and J gave up 7 bases; unmatched junction bases: 6. Germline V gene data show CDR1 as MRHNA and CDR2 as SNTAGT. CDR3 length: 14 residues.

The J gene is TRBJ2-7, the V gene TRBV7-2; D gene unclear. The CDR3 extends over 14 amino acids. Germline lookup yields CDR1 SGHTA and CDR2 FQGNSA. V lost 1 base and J lost 1, with 8 bases in between. The CDR3 reads CASSLESVSYEQYF. The CDR3 DNA sequence: TGTGCCAGCAGCTTAGAGTCGGTTTCCTACGAGCAGTACTTC. Complete variable domain (other parts from reference TRBV7-2 and TRBJ2-7): GAGVSQSPSNKVTEKGKDVELRCDPISGHTALYWYRQSLGQGLEFLIYFQGNSAPDKSGLPSDRFSAERTGGSVSTLTIQRTQQEDSAVYLCASSLESVSYEQYFGPGTRLTVT.

J is TRBJ2-7 and V is TRBV3-1 (or the pseudogene TRBV3-2); a weak D match, TRBD2 (5 bases). The CDR3 has 13 residues. Germline V gene lookup returns CDR1 LGHDT and CDR2 YNNKEL (reference sequence). Trimming took 4 bases from V and 4 from J, leaving 11 bases between them. CDR3: CASSRGSGYEQYF. DNA of the CDR3: TGTGCCAGCAGCCGTGGGAGTGGATACGAGCAGTACTTC.

This chain links TRBV28 with TRBJ2-1, with 8 bases that match TRBD2. Germline CDR1 MDHEN, CDR2 SYDVKM. There are 13 residues in the CDR3. The J segment lost 9 bases and the V segment lost 3 bases, leaving 4 bases of the junction unmatched. CDR3 nucleotide sequence: TGTGCCAGCAGTTTGGGACTAGAGGGTGAGCAGTTCTTC. Translated: CASSLGLEGEQFF.

V usage is TRBV5-1 and J usage is TRBJ2-7; 9 nucleotides agree with TRBD1. CDR1 SGHRS and CDR2 YFSETQ come from the germline V gene. V was pared by 4 bases and J by 3 bases, with 11 bases of the junction left unmatched. The CDR3 spans 16 residues. CDR3: CASSDGGTGQVYEQYF. The CDR3 coding sequence is TGCGCCAGCAGCGACGGAGGGACAGGGCAAGTCTACGAGCAGTACTTC. The whole variable domain, remainder taken from reference TRBV5-1 and TRBJ2-7, is KAGVTQTPRYLIKTRGQQVTLSCSPISGHRSVSWYQQTPGQGLQFLFEYFSETQRNKGNFPGRFSGRQFSNSRSEMNVSTLELGDSALYLCASSDGGTGQVYEQYFGPGTRLTVT.

The V gene is TRBV5-1, the J gene TRBJ1-2, with a weak D call TRBD1 (6 bases). Germline V gene sequence: CDR1 SGHRS, CDR2 YFSETQ. The CDR3 spans 13 residues. Trimming took off 4 bases at V and 5 bases at J, with 12 bases between the two ends. The CDR3 DNA reads as TGCGCCAGCAGCACCGGTCAGGGGTATGGCTACACCTTC. Amino acids: CASSTGQGYGYTF.

A few counts support this clone. The gene calls are TRBV6-1 and TRBJ2-3; 14 positions match TRBD2. V was pared by 8 bases and J by 3 bases, with 7 bases of the junction left unmatched. CDR1 and CDR2 (germline): MNHNS, SASEGT. The CDR3 covers 16 residues. The CDR3 bases are TGTGCCAGCGGTGGACTAGCGGGAGGTTGGACAGATACGCAGTATTTT. Its translation is CASGGLAGGWTDTQYF.

As DNA, the CDR3 is TGTGCCAGCAGTTTCCTAAACTACGAGCAGTACTTC. Its translation: CASSFLNYEQYF. The chain is built from TRBV28 and TRBJ2-7; no clear D gene. The CDR3 has 12 residues. Trimming removed 3 bases from V and 3 bases from J, with 6 bases in between. The germline gives CDR1 MDHEN, CDR2 SYDVKM.

J is TRBJ1-2 and V is TRBV7-2; D unresolved. Trimming took off 1 base at V and 8 bases at J, with 14 bases between the two ends. The CDR3 covers 14 residues. CDR1 is SGHTA, CDR2 FQGNSA, per germline. DNA of the CDR3: TGTGCCAGCAGCTTAGTTTCGGGAGATAAGGGCTACACCTTC. Translated: CASSLVSGDKGYTF.

The gene calls are TRBV12-3 or TRBV12-4 and TRBJ2-3; maybe TRBD2 (5 bases). The CDR3 is 12 residues long. The germline V and J ends were trimmed by 8 bases and 6 bases, with 12 bases remaining between them. The CDR3 coding sequence is TGTGCCAGCCTATTAGGGAGTGATACGCAGTATTTT. This encodes CASLLGSDTQYF.

V and J are TRBV10-3 and TRBJ2-5; 8 bases match TRBD1. Germline lookup yields CDR1 ENHRY and CDR2 SYGVKD. With 6 bases clipped from V and 3 bases from J, the junction kept 9 bases outside the gene matches. This CDR3 comprises 15 residues. The CDR3 DNA is TGTGCCATCAGCGACCCTGACAGGGGAGAAGAGACCCAGTACTTC. Translation: CAISDPDRGEETQYF.

The chain couples TRBV19 to TRBJ2-2; the match to TRBD1 covers 11 bases. V trimming: 5 bases; J trimming: 6 bases; junction bases outside the gene matches: 8. This CDR3 contains 16 residues. Germline V gene lookup returns CDR1 LNHDA and CDR2 SQIVND (reference sequence). In DNA form, the CDR3 reads TGTGCCAGTAGTCCACACATGGGACAGGGGGCCGGGGAGCTGTTTTTT. Translating gives CASSPHMGQGAGELFF.

The V call is TRBV5-4, the J call TRBJ2-4; TRBD1 matches 8 bases. Germline V gene sequence: CDR1 SGHNT, CDR2 YYREEE (reference sequence). The CDR3 is 16 residues long. V lost 4 bases, J lost 1 base, and 7 bases stayed unmatched. CDR3: CASSPGGEGAKNIQYF. Here the CDR3 DNA reads TGTGCCAGCAGCCCAGGGGGCGAGGGGGCCAAAAACATTCAGTACTTC.

This chain links TRBV6-6 with TRBJ2-1; weak D call: TRBD1 (5 bases). This CDR3 is built from 14 residues. Germline CDR1 is MNHNY and CDR2 is SVGAGI (reference sequence). V was clipped by 0 bases and J by 10 bases, with 13 bases between them. CDR3 in amino acids: CASSYSGRDEEQFF. Written as DNA, the CDR3 is TGTGCCAGCAGTTACTCGGGCAGGGATGAGGAGCAGTTCTTC.

The chain couples TRBV11-2 to TRBJ2-3; 11 positions agree with TRBD2. The CDR3 totals 16 residues. J was trimmed by 4 bases and V by 6 bases; bases with no gene match: 9. Looked up from germline, CDR1 is SGHAT and CDR2 is FQNNGV. CDR3 in DNA: TGTGCCAGCAGTCTTAACCCGGGACTAGCGGCAGATACGCAGTATTTT. Translating it yields CASSLNPGLAADTQYF. Drawing the rest from reference TRBV11-2 and TRBJ2-3, the complete variable domain is EAGVAQSPRYKIIEKRQSVAFWCNPISGHATLYWYQQILGQGPKLLIQFQNNGVVDDSQLPKDRFSAERLKGVDSTLKIQPAKLEDSAVYLCASSLNPGLAADTQYFGPGTRLTVL.

Regarding this clone: A junction boundary mismatches the germline segment, possibly from a read error. The chain links TRBV2 to TRBJ2-7, with 11 positions matching TRBD1. This CDR3 is built from 11 residues. Per germline, CDR1 SNHLY and CDR2 FYNNEI. In DNA, the CDR3 is TGTGCCAGCACCCTCCCCGGGACAGGGGGCTTC. Encoded protein: CASTLPGTGGF.

V usage is TRBV5-1 and J usage is TRBJ1-2, with 8 positions matching TRBD1. CDR3 size: 13 residues. Germline loops: CDR1 SGHRS, CDR2 YFSETQ. V was clipped by 3 bases and J by 6 bases; unmatched bases: 4. The CDR3 here is CASSSRTGHGYTF. CDR3 DNA: TGCGCCAGCAGCTCCCGGACAGGGCATGGCTACACCTTC.

The chain has TRBV6-5 and TRBJ1-2; TRBD1 aligns across 10 bases. Unmatched junction bases numbered 8, after V lost 6 bases and J lost 7 bases. CDR3 length: 14 amino acids. CDR1 MNHEY and CDR2 SVGAGI come from the germline V gene. The CDR3, as DNA: TGTGCCAGCAGGACCGGACAGGGGGTAGGTGGCTACACCTTC. Protein sequence: CASRTGQGVGGYTF.

This chain connects TRBV5-4 to TRBJ1-1; weak D call: TRBD1 (5 bases). CDR3 length equals 15 residues. The V gene's germline CDR1 is SGHNT and CDR2 YYREEE (reference sequence). Trimming took 5 bases from V and 2 from J, leaving 16 bases between them. The CDR3 DNA reads TGTGCCAGCAGTCAAATGGGGGGTTCCAACACTGAAGCTTTCTTT. Encoded protein: CASSQMGGSNTEAFF.

This chain connects TRBV7-3 to TRBJ1-1, with a weak D call TRBD1 (5 bases). There are 12 residues in the CDR3. The V end was cut by 4 bases, the J end by 6 bases, with 9 bases between. The germline gives CDR1 SGHTA, CDR2 FQGTGA. CDR3 residues: CASSSGRSEAFF. Here the CDR3 DNA reads TGTGCCAGCAGCTCAGGGCGGTCTGAAGCTTTCTTT.

DNA for the CDR3: TGTGCCAGCACTCCTGTAACAAGTTTCGCCCCGAACACTGAAGCTTTCTTT. Protein: CASTPVTSFAPNTEAFF. This chain connects TRBV7-9 to TRBJ1-1; D not resolved. The CDR3 spans 17 residues. With 7 bases removed from V and 1 base from J, the gap between germline ends came to 22 bases. Germline V CDR1 and CDR2: SEHNR, FQNEAQ (reference sequence).

V and J are TRBV5-1 and TRBJ2-3; 13 bases align to TRBD2. Germline V gene sequence: CDR1 SGHRS, CDR2 YFSETQ. V lost 5 bases, J lost 5 bases, and 8 bases stayed unmatched. This CDR3 has 16 residues. The CDR3 bases are TGCGCCAGCAGTCCCGGACTAGCGGGAGAAGTAGATACGCAGTATTTT. This gives the protein CASSPGLAGEVDTQYF.